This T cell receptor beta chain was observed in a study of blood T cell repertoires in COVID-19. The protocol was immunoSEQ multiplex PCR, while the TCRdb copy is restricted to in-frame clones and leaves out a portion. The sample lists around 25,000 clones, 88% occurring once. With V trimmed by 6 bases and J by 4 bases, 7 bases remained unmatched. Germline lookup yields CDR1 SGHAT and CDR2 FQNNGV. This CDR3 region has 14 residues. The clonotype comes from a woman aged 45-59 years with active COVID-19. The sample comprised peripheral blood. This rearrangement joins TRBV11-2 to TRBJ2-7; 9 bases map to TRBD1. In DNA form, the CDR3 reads TGTGCCAGCAGTACCGGGACAGGGTTTTACGAGCAGTACTTC. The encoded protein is CASSTGTGFYEQYF.